These 21 T cell receptor beta chains came from one sample sequenced in a study of cytomegalovirus exposure and HLA in healthy donors. Primers: 60 Vbeta forward and 13 Jbeta reverse. Repertoires were generated with immunoSEQ multiplex PCR, while TCRdb's copy carries only in-frame clones and drops some. The sample includes 83,000 or so clones, roughly 80% seen only once; the top ten take approximately 1.9%. The specimen was PBMCs. These receptor sequences come from a woman aged 25 to 39 in good health and CMV-seronegative.

The chain has TRBV6-5 and TRBJ1-2; D gene uncertain. Germline lookup yields CDR1 MNHEY and CDR2 SVGAGI. The CDR3 runs to 13 residues. Trimming cost V 8 bases and J 8 bases, with 18 bases left between them. For the CDR3, the DNA is TGTGCCAGCCATACCTACGGCGGGCAAGGCTACACCTTC. Protein product: CASHTYGGQGYTF.

This clone was seen a handful of times. J is TRBJ1-1 and V is TRBV5-4, with D uncertain. V was shortened by 2 bases and J by 5 bases, with 19 bases between the two germline ends. The CDR3 is 16 residues long. Germline V lookup: CDR1 SGHNT, CDR2 YYREEE (reference sequence). The CDR3 sequence is CASSLDWRGSETEAFF. CDR3 DNA sequence: TGTGCCAGCAGCTTAGACTGGCGGGGTAGCGAGACTGAAGCTTTCTTT.

The chain carries TRBV15 and TRBJ1-1; 7 bases fit TRBD1. The CDR3 is made up of 14 amino acids. The V gene's germline CDR1 is LNHNV and CDR2 YYDKDF (reference sequence). The V gene end was trimmed by 3 bases and the J gene end by 4 bases; junction bases not matched to a gene: 5. The DNA of the CDR3 is TGTGCCACCAGCAGGGACAGGACCTTCACTGAAGCTTTCTTT. It yields the protein CATSRDRTFTEAFF.

V is TRBV10-3 and J is TRBJ1-1, with D perhaps matching TRBD1 (6 bases). The CDR3 is 12 amino acids. Trimming removed 3 bases at V and 9 bases at J, with 11 bases between. Germline V CDR1 and CDR2: ENHRY, SYGVKD. The CDR3 region is CAISEQGLKAFF. CDR3 coding DNA: TGTGCCATCAGTGAACAGGGCCTGAAAGCTTTCTTT.

Comments on this clone: At one boundary the junction diverges from the germline segment, which might be a read error. The V call is TRBV7-7, the J call TRBJ2-3; TRBD2 matches 7 bases. Germline V gene lookup returns CDR1 SSHAT and CDR2 FNYEAQ (reference sequence). CDR3 size: 15 residues. The chain's CDR3 is CASSLALAGTDTQYF. CDR3 DNA sequence: TGTGCTAGCAGCTTAGCGCTAGCGGGCACAGATACGCAGTATTTT.

The rearrangement links TRBV2 to TRBJ2-2; D may be TRBD1 (6 bases). This CDR3 contains 15 residues. Germline loops: CDR1 SNHLY, CDR2 FYNNEI. The V gene lost 5 bases and the J gene lost 0 bases, with 10 bases spanning the gap. CDR3 sequence: CASSRDTPNTGELFF. CDR3 coding DNA: TGTGCCAGCAGTCGGGACACCCCGAACACCGGGGAGCTGTTTTTT.

The CDR3, as DNA: TGTGCCAGCAGCCTCACTTCCTACAATGAGCAGTTCTTC. Protein sequence: CASSLTSYNEQFF. The chain couples TRBV5-8 to TRBJ2-1; D remains unclear. This CDR3 is built from 13 residues. The V and J ends lost 4 bases and 1 base respectively, with 6 bases between them. The V gene's germline CDR1 is SGHTS and CDR2 YDEGEE.

The chain is built from TRBV5-4 and TRBJ2-1; maybe TRBD1 (6 bases). V was cut by 6 bases and J by 1 base, with 14 bases left in between. This CDR3 region has 15 residues. CDR1 is SGHNT and CDR2 is YYREEE in the germline V gene (reference sequence). For the CDR3, the DNA is TGTGCCAGCAAGTCCAGGGGTTCTTCCTACAATGAGCAGTTCTTC. It yields the protein CASKSRGSSYNEQFF.

A single count supports this clone. This rearrangement joins TRBV28 to TRBJ1-5; no clear D gene. V dropped 10 bases and J dropped 6 bases, with 13 bases sitting between them. Germline CDR1 is MDHEN and CDR2 is SYDVKM. The CDR3 contains 12 residues. The CDR3 reads CATGQRGQPQHF. CDR3 DNA: TGTGCCACGGGCCAACGGGGTCAGCCCCAGCATTTT.

In regard to this clone: A read error may account for a junction end that differs from germline. V usage is TRBV29-1 and J usage is TRBJ2-1; D call uncertain. Germline V CDR1 and CDR2: SQVTM, ANQGSEA. The CDR3 covers 12 residues. Written as DNA, the CDR3 is TGCAGCGTTGCGAACTCCTTCAATGAGCAGTTCTTC. Translated: CSVANSFNEQFF.

The chain carries TRBV2 and TRBJ2-1; no clear D gene. CDR1 is SNHLY and CDR2 is FYNNEI in the germline V gene. The CDR3 contains 13 residues. V shed 7 bases and J shed 4 bases, with 11 bases lying between them. In DNA, the CDR3 is TGTGCCAGCATAGCAGCATTATACAATGAGCAGTTCTTC. Its protein product is CASIAALYNEQFF.

CDR3 sequence (DNA): TGCGCCAGCAGCTTTACCGGGACAGGGAACACTGAAGCTTTCTTT. This codes for CASSFTGTGNTEAFF. The gene calls are TRBV5-1 and TRBJ1-1, with TRBD1 identical over 8 bases. Trimming took 2 bases from V and 1 from J; bases not matched to a gene: 4. This CDR3 contains 15 residues. Germline CDR1 reads SGHRS; CDR2 reads YFSETQ.

The chain combines TRBV19 with TRBJ2-2; 10 bases fit TRBD2. Trimming cost V 4 bases and J 5 bases; bases outside gene matches: 13. The CDR3 spans 18 residues. Per the germline V gene, CDR1 is LNHDA and CDR2 is SQIVND (reference sequence). CDR3 in amino acids: CASSTGTSASFWTGELFF. The CDR3 nucleotides read TGTGCCAGTAGTACCGGGACTAGCGCGAGTTTCTGGACCGGGGAGCTGTTTTTT.

This chain links TRBV14 with TRBJ2-7, with 9 bases identical to TRBD1. V shed 7 bases, J shed 3 bases, and the junction held 7 bases outside the gene matches. Looked up from germline, CDR1 is SGHDN and CDR2 is FVKESK. CDR3 length: 14 amino acids. The CDR3 loop is CASTTGTGHYEQYF. DNA for the CDR3: TGTGCCAGCACTACTGGGACAGGGCACTACGAGCAGTACTTC.

The chain couples TRBV6-6 to TRBJ1-4, with TRBD1 as a possible D gene (5 bases). This CDR3 spans 13 amino acids. CDR1 and CDR2 (germline): MNHNY, SVGAGI (reference sequence). Trimming left V 2 bases short and J 5 bases short, with 6 bases between. CDR3 in DNA: TGTGCCAGCAGTTACGGGGGGAATGAAAAACTGTTTTTT. Translated: CASSYGGNEKLFF.

The chain has TRBV19 and TRBJ1-4, with 9 bases that match TRBD1. CDR1 and CDR2 (germline): LNHDA, SQIVND (reference sequence). The V and J ends lost 5 bases and 5 bases, in that order; junction bases with no gene match: 6. This CDR3 region has 15 residues. CDR3 bases: TGTGCCAGTAGTTTACAGGGGGCTGGAAATGAAAAACTGTTTTTT. Amino acids: CASSLQGAGNEKLFF.

This sequence joins TRBV7-3 and TRBJ1-1, with 8 positions matching TRBD1. The ends lost 5 bases at V and 7 bases at J; junction bases unmatched: 6. Germline V lookup: CDR1 SGHTA, CDR2 FQGTGA. CDR3 size: 13 residues. The CDR3 DNA reads as TGTGCCAGCAGCCCGCAACAGGGGGGTGAAGCTTTCTTT. This encodes CASSPQQGGEAFF.

The chain has TRBV5-1 and TRBJ2-6; the match to TRBD2 covers 8 bases. CDR3 length equals 17 residues. V lost 1 base and J lost 0; bases outside the gene matches: 3. CDR1 and CDR2 (germline): SGHRS, YFSETQ. The CDR3 sequence is CASSLYSGDSGANVLTF. DNA for the CDR3: TGCGCCAGCAGCTTGTATAGCGGGGACTCTGGGGCCAACGTCCTGACTTTC.

This chain connects TRBV5-1 to TRBJ1-1; D possibly corresponds to TRBD1 (5 bases). Trimming took off 5 bases at V and 1 base at J, with 12 bases between the two ends. This CDR3 spans 14 amino acids. Germline loops: CDR1 SGHRS, CDR2 YFSETQ. The CDR3 DNA sequence: TGCGCCAGCAGTTTCGACGGGGGGAACACTGAAGCTTTCTTT. Its protein is CASSFDGGNTEAFF.

This rearrangement joins TRBV9 to TRBJ2-3; 8 bases align to TRBD2. CDR1 is SGDLS and CDR2 is YYNGEE in the germline V gene. With V trimmed by 2 bases and J by 4 bases, 12 bases remained unmatched. This CDR3 comprises 17 residues. CDR3 sequence: CASSVDPGGLVADTQYF. In nucleotides, the CDR3 is TGTGCCAGCAGCGTTGACCCGGGAGGGCTGGTTGCAGATACGCAGTATTTT.

The chain employs TRBV30 and TRBJ1-5, with D possibly TRBD1 on 6 matching bases. This CDR3 is 13 amino acids long. Between the trimmed V and J ends, which lost 1 base and 8 bases, there was a span of 12 bases. Germline-derived CDR1 and CDR2 are GTSNPN and SVGIG (reference sequence). CDR3 amino acids: CAWSGTQGKPQHF. The CDR3 nucleotides are TGTGCCTGGAGTGGAACTCAGGGGAAGCCCCAGCATTTT.